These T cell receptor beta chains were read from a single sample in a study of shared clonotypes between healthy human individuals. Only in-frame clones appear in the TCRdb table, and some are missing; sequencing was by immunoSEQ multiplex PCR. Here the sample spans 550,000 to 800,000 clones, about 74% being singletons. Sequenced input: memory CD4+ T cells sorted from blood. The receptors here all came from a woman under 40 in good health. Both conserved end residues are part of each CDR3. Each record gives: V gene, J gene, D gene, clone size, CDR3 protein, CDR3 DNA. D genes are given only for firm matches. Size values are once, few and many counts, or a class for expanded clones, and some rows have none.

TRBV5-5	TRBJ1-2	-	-	CASSFIGESNYGYTF	TGTGCCAGCAGCTTTATTGGCGAGTCTAACTATGGCTACACCTTC
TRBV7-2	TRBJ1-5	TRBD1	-	CASSPTGGYSNQPQHF	TGTGCCAGCAGCCCTACAGGGGGGTATAGCAATCAGCCCCAGCATTTT
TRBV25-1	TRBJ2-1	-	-	CASSGGQASGRANEQFF	TGTGCCAGCAGTGGGGGACAGGCTTCGGGGAGGGCCAATGAGCAGTTCTTC
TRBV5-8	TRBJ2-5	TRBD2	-	CASNRGLARQETQYF	TGTGCCAGCAACCGAGGACTAGCCCGACAAGAGACCCAGTACTTC
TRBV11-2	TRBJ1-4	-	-	CASRSAYTNEKLFF	TGTGCCAGCAGGTCCGCGTACACTAATGAAAAACTGTTTTTT
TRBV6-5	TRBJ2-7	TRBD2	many	CASSPRRREAGEQYF	TGTGCCAGCAGTCCCCGGCGGCGGGAAGCGGGAGAGCAGTACTTC
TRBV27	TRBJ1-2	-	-	CASSLGSELYGYTF	TGTGCCAGCAGTTTAGGGTCGGAGCTATACGGCTACACCTTC
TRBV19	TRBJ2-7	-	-	CASSMTDEGPKHYEQYF	TGTGCCAGTAGTATGACGGACGAAGGCCCGAAACACTACGAGCAGTACTTC
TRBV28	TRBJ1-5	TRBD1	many	CASRGQGAYNQPQHF	TGTGCCAGCAGGGGGCAGGGGGCTTACAATCAGCCCCAGCATTTT
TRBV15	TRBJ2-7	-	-	CATSRDTYEQYF	TGTGCCACCAGCAGAGATACCTACGAGCAGTACTTC
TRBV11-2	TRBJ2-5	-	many	CASSLDLATWRETQYF	TGTGCCAGCAGCTTAGATCTTGCGACCTGGCGGGAGACCCAGTACTTC